The sequence of this T cell receptor (beta chain) was determined in a study of T cells in Graves' hyperthyroidism and ophthalmopathy. TCR beta CDR3 region amplification was performed from RNA transcripts. When the TCR CDR3 underwent first-round RT-PCR, the HTBI primer set was used. TCRdb re-analysed the multiplex PCR reads in MiXCR, keeping a single row per CDR3 protein. The table lists around 99,000 distinct CDR3 sequences, roughly 15% of them singletons. From germline, CDR1 is SGHKS and CDR2 YYEKEE (reference sequence). This CDR3 comprises 12 residues. Trimming removed 2 bases from V and 8 bases from J; junction bases left unmatched: 3.

This chain links TRBV5-5 with TRBJ1-2; TRBD1 aligns across 7 bases. This TCR came from a woman between 45 and 60 years old with Graves' hyperthyroidism. The sample was blood. CDR3 DNA: TGTGCCAGCAGCTTAGGGGGCGGAGGCTACACCTTC. Encoded protein: CASSLGGGGYTF. The full variable domain, with the rest looked up from reference TRBV5-5 and TRBJ1-2, is DAGVTQSPTHLIKTRGQQVTLRCSPISGHKSVSWYQQVLGQGPQFIFQYYEKEERGRGNFPDRFSARQFPNYSSELNVNALLLGDSALYLCASSLGGGGYTFGSGTRLTVV.